The clone carrying this T cell receptor (beta chain) showed up just a few times. TCRdb called the PCR reads again in MiXCR, with one record for every CDR3 protein. The profile shows approximately 14,000 distinct CDR3 sequences, around 50% of them singletons. These data belong to a study of tumor-infiltrating lymphocytes in oesophageal squamous cell carcinoma. Per germline, CDR1 SGHRS and CDR2 YFSETQ. CDR3 size: 11 residues. Sequenced sample: esophageal tumor tissue. The J gene is TRBJ2-5, the V gene TRBV5-1; D is uncertain. The J call may be incorrect, as the DNA end agrees better with TRBJ2-7. The clonotype comes from a male donor with esophageal squamous cell carcinoma. This CDR3 reads CASSAFDEQYF. The CDR3 region has the DNA TGCGCCAGCAGCGCGTTCGACGAGCAGTACTTC.